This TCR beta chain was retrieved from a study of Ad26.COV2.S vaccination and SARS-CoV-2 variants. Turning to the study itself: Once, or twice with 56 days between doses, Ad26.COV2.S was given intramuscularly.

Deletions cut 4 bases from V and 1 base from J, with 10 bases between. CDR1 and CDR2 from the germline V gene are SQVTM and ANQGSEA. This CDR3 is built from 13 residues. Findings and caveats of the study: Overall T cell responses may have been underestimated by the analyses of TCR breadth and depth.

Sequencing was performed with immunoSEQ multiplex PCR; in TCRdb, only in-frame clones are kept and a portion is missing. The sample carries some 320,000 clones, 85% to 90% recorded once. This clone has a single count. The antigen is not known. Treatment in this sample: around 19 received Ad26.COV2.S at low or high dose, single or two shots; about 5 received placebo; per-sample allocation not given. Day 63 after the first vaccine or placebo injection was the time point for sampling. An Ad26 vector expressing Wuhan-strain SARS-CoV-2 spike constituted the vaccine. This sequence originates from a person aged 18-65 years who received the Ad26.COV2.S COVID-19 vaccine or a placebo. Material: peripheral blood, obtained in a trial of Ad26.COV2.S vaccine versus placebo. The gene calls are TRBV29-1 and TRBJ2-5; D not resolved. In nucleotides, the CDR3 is TGCAGCGTTGCGGTAGCTACCCAAGAGACCCAGTACTTC. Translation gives CSVAVATQETQYF.